This TCR beta chain was captured by sequencing in a study of cytomegalovirus exposure and HLA in healthy donors. It was with 60 Vbeta and 13 Jbeta primers that the PCR ran. Repertoires were generated with immunoSEQ multiplex PCR, while TCRdb's copy carries only in-frame clones and drops some. The sample has about 180,000 clones; 80% are singletons. Trimming pared 4 bases from V and 4 bases from J, leaving 13 bases between. The CDR3 is 14 residues long. CDR1 LNHDA and CDR2 SQIVND come from the germline V gene (reference sequence). Source material: PBMCs. The chain links TRBV19 to TRBJ1-1; tentative D call: TRBD1 (6 bases). This sequence was found in a man aged 30 to 39 in good health and CMV-seropositive. CDR3 loop: CASSKGDLGTEAFF. CDR3 DNA: TGTGCCAGTAGTAAGGGGGATCTTGGCACTGAAGCTTTCTTT.